The 2 T cell receptor beta chains given below trace back to one sample, sequenced in a study of cytomegalovirus exposure and HLA in healthy donors. Amplification used 60 Vbeta primers and 13 Jbeta primers. Repertoires were generated with immunoSEQ multiplex PCR, while TCRdb's copy carries only in-frame clones and drops some. The repertoire includes some 140,000 clones, roughly four fifths of them detected once, and about 1.2% sits in the top ten. The sample taken for sequencing was PBMCs. The receptors were sampled from a woman aged 40 to 55 in good health and CMV-seronegative.

The rearrangement links TRBV7-2 to TRBJ2-3, with D possibly TRBD1 on 6 matching bases. Trimming removed 3 bases from V and 0 bases from J, with 10 bases in between. Germline CDR1 SGHTA, CDR2 FQGNSA. This CDR3 region has 15 residues. CDR3 protein: CASSFKTGSTDTQYF. The CDR3 DNA reads as TGTGCCAGCAGCTTCAAGACAGGAAGCACAGATACGCAGTATTTT.

The V gene is TRBV9, the J gene TRBJ2-3; D is perhaps TRBD2 (7 bases). The CDR3 contains 16 residues. From germline, CDR1 is SGDLS and CDR2 YYNGEE. V was cut by 2 bases and J by 2 bases, with 15 bases left in between. CDR3 nucleotides: TGTGCCAGCAGCGTTCACGCGGGGGCCCTCACAGATACGCAGTATTTT. Translation gives CASSVHAGALTDTQYF.